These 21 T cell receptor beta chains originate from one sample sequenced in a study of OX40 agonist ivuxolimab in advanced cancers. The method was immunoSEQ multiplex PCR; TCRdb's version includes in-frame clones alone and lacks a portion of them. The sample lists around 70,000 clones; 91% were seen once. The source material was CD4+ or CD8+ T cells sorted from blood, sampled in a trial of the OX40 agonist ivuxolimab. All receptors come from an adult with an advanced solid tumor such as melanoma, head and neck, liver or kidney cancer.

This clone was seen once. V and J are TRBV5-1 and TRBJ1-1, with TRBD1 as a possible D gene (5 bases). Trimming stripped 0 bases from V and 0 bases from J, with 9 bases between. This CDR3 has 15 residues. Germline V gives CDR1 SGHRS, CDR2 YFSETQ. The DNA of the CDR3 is TGCGCCAGCAGCTTGGTCCAGGACATGAACACTGAAGCTTTCTTT. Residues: CASSLVQDMNTEAFF.

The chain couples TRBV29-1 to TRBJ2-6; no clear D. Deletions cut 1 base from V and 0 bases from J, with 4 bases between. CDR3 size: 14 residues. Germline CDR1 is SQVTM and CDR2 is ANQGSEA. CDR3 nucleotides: TGCAGCGTTGAAGCCCGCTCTGGGGCCAACGTCCTGACTTTC. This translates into CSVEARSGANVLTF.

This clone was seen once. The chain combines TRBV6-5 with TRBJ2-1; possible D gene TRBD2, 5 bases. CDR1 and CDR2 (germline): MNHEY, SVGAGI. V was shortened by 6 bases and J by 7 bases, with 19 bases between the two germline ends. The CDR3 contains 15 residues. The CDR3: CASSTDYGLLNEQFF. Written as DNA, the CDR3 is TGTGCCAGCAGCACTGACTACGGTCTACTAAATGAGCAGTTCTTC.

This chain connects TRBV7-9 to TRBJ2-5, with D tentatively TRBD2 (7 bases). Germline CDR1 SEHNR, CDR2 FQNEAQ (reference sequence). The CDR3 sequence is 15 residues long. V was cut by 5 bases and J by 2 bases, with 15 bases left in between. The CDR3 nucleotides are TGTGCCAGCAGCCCGAGGGGGGGTCTTCAAGAGACCCAGTACTTC. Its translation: CASSPRGGLQETQYF.

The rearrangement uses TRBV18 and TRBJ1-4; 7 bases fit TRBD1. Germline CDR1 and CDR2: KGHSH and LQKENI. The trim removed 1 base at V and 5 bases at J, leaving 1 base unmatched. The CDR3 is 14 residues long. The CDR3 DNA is TGTGCCAGCTCACCACGGGACAGAAATGAAAAACTGTTTTTT. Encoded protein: CASSPRDRNEKLFF.

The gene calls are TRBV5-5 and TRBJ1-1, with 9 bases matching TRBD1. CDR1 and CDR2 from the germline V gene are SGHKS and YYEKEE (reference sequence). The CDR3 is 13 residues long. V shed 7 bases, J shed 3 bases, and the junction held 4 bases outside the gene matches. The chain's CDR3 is CASGRQGDTEAFF. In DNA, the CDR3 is TGTGCCAGCGGAAGACAGGGGGACACTGAAGCTTTCTTT.

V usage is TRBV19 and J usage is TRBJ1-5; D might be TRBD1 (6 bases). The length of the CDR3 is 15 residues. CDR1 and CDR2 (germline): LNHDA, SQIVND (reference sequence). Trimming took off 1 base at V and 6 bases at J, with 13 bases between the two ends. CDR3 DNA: TGTGCCAGTAGTATAGTTCAACAGGGAGGTCAGCCCCAGCATTTT. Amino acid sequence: CASSIVQQGGQPQHF.

CDR3 DNA: TGTGCCAGCAGTGACAGGGGAGCCTACGAGCAGTACTTC. It is translated as CASSDRGAYEQYF. The chain has TRBV6-6 and TRBJ2-7; 8 positions match TRBD1. Unmatched junction bases numbered 2, after V lost 5 bases and J lost 2 bases. Germline CDR1 MNHNY, CDR2 SVGAGI (reference sequence). The CDR3 is 13 amino acids.

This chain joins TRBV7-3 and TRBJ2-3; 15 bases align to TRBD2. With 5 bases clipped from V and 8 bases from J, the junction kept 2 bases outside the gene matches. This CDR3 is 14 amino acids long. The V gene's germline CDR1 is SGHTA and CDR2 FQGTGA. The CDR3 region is CASSRTSGGATQYF. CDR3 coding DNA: TGTGCCAGCAGCCGGACTAGCGGGGGGGCTACGCAGTATTTT. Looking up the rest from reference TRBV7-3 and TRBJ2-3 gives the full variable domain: GAGVSQTPSNKVTEKGKYVELRCDPISGHTALYWYRQSLGQGPEFLIYFQGTGAADDSGLPNDRFFAVRPEGSVSTLKIQRTERGDSAVYLCASSRTSGGATQYFGPGTRLTVL.

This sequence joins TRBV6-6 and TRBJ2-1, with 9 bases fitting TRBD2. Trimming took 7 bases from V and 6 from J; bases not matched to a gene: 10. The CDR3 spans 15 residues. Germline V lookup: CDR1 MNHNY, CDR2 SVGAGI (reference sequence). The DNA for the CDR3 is TGTGCCAGCACCCCGGGGACTAGCAGATCCAATGAGCAGTTCTTC. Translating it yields CASTPGTSRSNEQFF.

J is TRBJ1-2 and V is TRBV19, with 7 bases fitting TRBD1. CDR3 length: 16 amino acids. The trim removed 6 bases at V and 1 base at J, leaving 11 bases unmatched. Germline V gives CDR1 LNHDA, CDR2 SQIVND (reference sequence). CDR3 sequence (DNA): TGTGCCAGTAGCGCTCTACAGGGGTCCGGTAACTATGGCTACACCTTC. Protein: CASSALQGSGNYGYTF.

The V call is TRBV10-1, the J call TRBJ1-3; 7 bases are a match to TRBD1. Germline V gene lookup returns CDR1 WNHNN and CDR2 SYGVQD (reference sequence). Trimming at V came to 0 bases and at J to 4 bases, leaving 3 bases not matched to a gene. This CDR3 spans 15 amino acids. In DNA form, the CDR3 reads TGCGCCAGCAGTGAGTCGACAGGGCAAGGAAACACCATATATTTT. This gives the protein CASSESTGQGNTIYF.

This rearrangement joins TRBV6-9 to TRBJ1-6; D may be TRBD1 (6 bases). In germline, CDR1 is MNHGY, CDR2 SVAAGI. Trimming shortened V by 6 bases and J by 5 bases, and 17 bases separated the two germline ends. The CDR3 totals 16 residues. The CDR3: CASRRTGPGNNSPLHF. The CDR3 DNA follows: TGTGCCAGCAGACGAACAGGGCCGGGAAATAATTCACCCCTCCACTTT.

DNA for the CDR3: TGTGCCATGGGTCGGGACAGGGGTGAGTCCACCGGGGAGCTGTTTTTT. Amino acids: CAMGRDRGESTGELFF. The chain uses TRBV10-3 and TRBJ2-2, with 10 bases matching TRBD1. Germline V CDR1 and CDR2: ENHRY, SYGVKD. The CDR3 is made up of 16 amino acids. Trimming at V came to 9 bases and at J to 4 bases, leaving 11 bases not matched to a gene.

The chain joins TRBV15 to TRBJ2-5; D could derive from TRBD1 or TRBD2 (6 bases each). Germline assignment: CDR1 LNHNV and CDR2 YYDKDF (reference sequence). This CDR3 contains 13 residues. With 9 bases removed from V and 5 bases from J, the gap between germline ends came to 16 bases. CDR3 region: CATRDGGLETQYF. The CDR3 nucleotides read TGTGCCACTAGGGACGGGGGCTTGGAGACCCAGTACTTC.

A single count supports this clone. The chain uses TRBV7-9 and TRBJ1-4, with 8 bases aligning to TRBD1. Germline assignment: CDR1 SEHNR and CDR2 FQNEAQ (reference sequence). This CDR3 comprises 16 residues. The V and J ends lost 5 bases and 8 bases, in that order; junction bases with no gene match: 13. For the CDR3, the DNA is TGTGCCAGCAGCCTCCCAATACAGGGGGTAGGGGAAAAACTGTTTTTT. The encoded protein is CASSLPIQGVGEKLFF.

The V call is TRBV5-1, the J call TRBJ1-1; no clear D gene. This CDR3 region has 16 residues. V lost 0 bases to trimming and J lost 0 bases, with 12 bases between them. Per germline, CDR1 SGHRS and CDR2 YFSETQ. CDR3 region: CASSLGVGVVNTEAFF. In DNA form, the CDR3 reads TGCGCCAGCAGCTTGGGCGTGGGTGTGGTGAACACTGAAGCTTTCTTT. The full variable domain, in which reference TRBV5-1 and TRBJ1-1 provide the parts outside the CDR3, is KAGVTQTPRYLIKTRGQQVTLSCSPISGHRSVSWYQQTPGQGLQFLFEYFSETQRNKGNFPGRFSGRQFSNSRSEMNVSTLELGDSALYLCASSLGVGVVNTEAFFGQGTRLTVV.

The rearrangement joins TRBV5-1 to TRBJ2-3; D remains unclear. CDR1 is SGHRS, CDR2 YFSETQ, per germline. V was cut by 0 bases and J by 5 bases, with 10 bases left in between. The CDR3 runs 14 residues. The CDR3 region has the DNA TGCGCCAGCAGCTTGGGTACGGATGGAGATACGCAGTATTTT. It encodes CASSLGTDGDTQYF.

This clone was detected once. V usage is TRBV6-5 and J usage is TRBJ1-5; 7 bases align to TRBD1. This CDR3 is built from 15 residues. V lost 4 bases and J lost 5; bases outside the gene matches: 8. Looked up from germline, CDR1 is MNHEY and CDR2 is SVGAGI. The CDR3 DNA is TGTGCCAGCAGTTCTTCAGGGGGTAGTGATCAGCCCCAGCATTTT. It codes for CASSSSGGSDQPQHF.

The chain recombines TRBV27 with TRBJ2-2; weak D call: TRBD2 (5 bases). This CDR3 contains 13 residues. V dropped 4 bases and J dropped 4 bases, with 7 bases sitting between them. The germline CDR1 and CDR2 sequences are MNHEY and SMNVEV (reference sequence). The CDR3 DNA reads TGTGCCAGCAGTTGGGAGTTCACCGGGGAGCTGTTTTTT. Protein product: CASSWEFTGELFF.

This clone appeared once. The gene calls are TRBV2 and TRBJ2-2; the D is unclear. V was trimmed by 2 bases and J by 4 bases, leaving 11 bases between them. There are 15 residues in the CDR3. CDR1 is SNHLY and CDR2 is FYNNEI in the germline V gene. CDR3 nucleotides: TGTGCCAGCAGTGAACAGGTTGGCATCACCGGGGAGCTGTTTTTT. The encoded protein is CASSEQVGITGELFF. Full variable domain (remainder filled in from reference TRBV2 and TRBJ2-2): EPEVTQTPSHQVTQMGQEVILRCVPISNHLYFYWYRQILGQKVEFLVSFYNNEISEKSEIFDDQFSVERPDGSNFTLKIRSTKLEDSAMYFCASSEQVGITGELFFGEGSRLTVL.